This T cell receptor (beta chain) appears in the sequencing data of a study of blood T cell repertoires in COVID-19. TCRdb's copy holds only in-frame clones and misses some; the assay was immunoSEQ multiplex PCR. Of some 83,000 clones in the sample, approximately 80% are singletons; the top ten hold approximately 10%. The CDR3 has 15 residues. V was pared by 4 bases and J by 8 bases, with 8 bases of the junction left unmatched. Germline-derived CDR1 and CDR2 are PRHDT and FYEKMQ (reference sequence). This clone turned up a few times. V gene TRBV13 combines with J gene TRBJ1-2; TRBD1 agrees at 12 bases. Specimen: peripheral blood. This clonotype was sampled from a man aged 50-60 years with acute or convalescent COVID-19. This CDR3 reads CASSSRDRGLRGYTF. The DNA for the CDR3 is TGTGCCAGCAGCTCCCGGGACAGGGGGCTTCGGGGCTACACCTTC.